One and the same sample provided the 29 T cell receptor beta chains below, sequenced in a study of T cell responses to AZD1222 COVID-19 vaccine. Here immunoSEQ multiplex PCR was the method, and the copy in TCRdb shows in-frame clones only, minus some. This table has 80,000 to 90,000 clones, roughly nine tenths appearing once. Sequencing used peripheral blood, obtained on day 0 of AZD1222 vaccination. These receptors came from an adult in good health.

This clone came up a few times. The J gene is TRBJ1-5, the V gene TRBV19; D is possibly TRBD1 (6 bases). Trimming cost V 1 base and J 9 bases, with 13 bases left between them. The CDR3 loop spans 14 amino acids. Germline CDR1 and CDR2: LNHDA and SQIVND (reference sequence). The CDR3 reads CASSIAEPQGPQHF. Written as DNA, the CDR3 is TGTGCCAGTAGTATAGCCGAGCCACAGGGGCCCCAGCATTTT.

The chain employs TRBV4-1 and TRBJ2-1, with D possibly being TRBD1 or TRBD2 (5 bases each). Per the germline V gene, CDR1 is MGHRA and CDR2 is YSYEKL. The CDR3 has 15 residues. Trimming took 2 bases from V and 4 from J, leaving 12 bases between them. CDR3 nucleotides: TGCGCCAGCAGCCAAACCGGGACCGGGTACAATGAGCAGTTCTTC. This gives the protein CASSQTGTGYNEQFF.

The genes are TRBV3-1 (or the pseudogene TRBV3-2) and TRBJ2-1, with D perhaps TRBD1 (6 bases). Trimming removed 7 bases from V and 4 bases from J, with 17 bases in between. The CDR3 sequence is 15 residues long. Germline CDR1 LGHDT, CDR2 YNNKEL (reference sequence). In DNA, the CDR3 is TGTGCCAGCACCTCAAGAGGTGACAGGTACAATGAGCAGTTCTTC. Translation gives CASTSRGDRYNEQFF.

V usage is TRBV30 and J usage is TRBJ2-2, with D unclear. The CDR3 spans 11 residues. V was cut by 0 bases and J by 5 bases, with 1 base left in between. Per the germline V gene, CDR1 is GTSNPN and CDR2 is SVGIG (reference sequence). CDR3 DNA sequence: TGTGCCTGGAGTGTAACCGGGGAGCTGTTTTTT. As protein: CAWSVTGELFF.

The chain uses TRBV29-1 and TRBJ2-7; the match to TRBD2 covers 8 bases. This CDR3 has 12 residues. Per germline, CDR1 SQVTM and CDR2 ANQGSEA. V lost 4 bases and J lost 3; bases outside the gene matches: 2. CDR3 region: CSVGGGLYEQYF. The CDR3 DNA follows: TGCAGCGTTGGCGGGGGGCTCTACGAGCAGTACTTC.

This chain links TRBV20-1 with TRBJ1-5; D gene unclear. CDR3 length: 14 residues. Between the trimmed V and J ends, which lost 3 bases and 1 base, there was a span of 10 bases. Looked up from germline, CDR1 is DFQATT and CDR2 is SNEGSKA (reference sequence). The CDR3 region has the DNA TGCAGTGCTAGTAACAGTGAGAGCAATCAGCCCCAGCATTTT. This sequence encodes CSASNSESNQPQHF.

This clone was counted a few times. One end of the junction is discordant with germline, which a read error may explain. This CDR3 reads CASSEWGQGPTEAFF. CDR3 coding DNA: TGCGCCAGCAGCGAGTGGGGCCAGGGACCGACTGAAGCTTTCTTT. This chain connects TRBV10-2 to TRBJ1-1; TRBD1 is a possible D gene (5 bases). There are 15 residues in the CDR3. CDR1 is WSHSY, CDR2 SAAADI, per germline.

The chain recombines TRBV10-3 with TRBJ2-7; TRBD1 matches 9 bases. V lost 6 bases and J lost 3; bases outside the gene matches: 3. The germline V gene encodes CDR1 ENHRY and CDR2 SYGVKD. The CDR3 covers 13 residues. CDR3 sequence reads: CAIRPTGGYEQYF. The CDR3 DNA sequence: TGTGCCATCAGACCGACAGGGGGCTACGAGCAGTACTTC.

The chain couples TRBV7-2 to TRBJ1-6, with D unresolved. V gave up 8 bases and J gave up 7 bases, with 15 bases separating them. The CDR3 covers 14 residues. CDR1 and CDR2 from the germline V gene are SGHTA and FQGNSA. CDR3: CASGPARENSPLHF. DNA for the CDR3: TGTGCCAGCGGCCCAGCCAGAGAGAATTCACCCCTCCACTTT.

The rearrangement uses TRBV4-1 and TRBJ2-1; perhaps TRBD2 as D (7 bases). Germline values: CDR1 MGHRA, CDR2 YSYEKL. V was pared by 2 bases and J by 5 bases, with 16 bases between. The CDR3 has 16 residues. The DNA of the CDR3 is TGCGCCAGCAGCCAAAGATTAGGGGGGGATCACAATGAGCAGTTCTTC. Encoded protein: CASSQRLGGDHNEQFF.

This rearrangement joins TRBV6-5 to TRBJ2-3, with 7 bases aligning to TRBD2. There are 16 residues in the CDR3. The germline V gene encodes CDR1 MNHEY and CDR2 SVGAGI. V was pared by 0 bases and J by 4 bases, with 7 bases of the junction left unmatched. The DNA of the CDR3 is TGTGCCAGCAGTTACTCGGGGAGGGGTTTATCAGATACGCAGTATTTT. Encoded protein: CASSYSGRGLSDTQYF.

The genes are TRBV5-4 and TRBJ2-7; TRBD1 agrees at 8 bases. The ends lost 4 bases at V and 3 bases at J; junction bases unmatched: 6. Looked up from germline, CDR1 is SGHNT and CDR2 is YYREEE (reference sequence). This CDR3 spans 14 amino acids. This chain's CDR3 is CASSLTGVNYEQYF. The DNA for the CDR3 is TGTGCCAGCAGCCTGACAGGGGTGAACTACGAGCAGTACTTC.

The CDR3 DNA is TGTGCCAGTAGTACTGGGACGGGAGGCCAGGATACGCAGTATTTT. Residues: CASSTGTGGQDTQYF. The chain recombines TRBV19 with TRBJ2-3; 7 bases map to TRBD2. Looked up from germline, CDR1 is LNHDA and CDR2 is SQIVND (reference sequence). The CDR3 totals 15 residues. V was clipped by 4 bases and J by 6 bases; unmatched bases: 10.

V and J are TRBV5-4 and TRBJ1-2, with D possibly being TRBD1 (5 bases). Germline CDR1 is SGHNT and CDR2 is YYREEE (reference sequence). CDR3 size: 17 residues. V gave up 2 bases and J gave up 1 base, with 18 bases separating them. CDR3: CASSLGGRATFNYGYTF. The CDR3, as DNA: TGTGCCAGCAGCTTAGGCGGCAGGGCCACCTTTAACTATGGCTACACCTTC.

The chain joins TRBV7-2 to TRBJ1-1; D is unresolved. Trimming pared 0 bases from V and 8 bases from J, leaving 4 bases between. CDR1 is SGHTA and CDR2 is FQGNSA in the germline V gene. The CDR3 sequence is 11 residues long. The CDR3 region has the DNA TGTGCCAGCAGCTTAGCGACAGAAGCTTTCTTT. Translating it yields CASSLATEAFF.

The chain combines TRBV2 with TRBJ2-7, with a possible D match to TRBD2 (6 bases). V lost 8 bases and J lost 3, with 20 bases in between. The CDR3 totals 15 residues. The germline V gene encodes CDR1 SNHLY and CDR2 FYNNEI. Here the CDR3 reads CASLELAEVVYEQYF. The DNA for the CDR3 is TGTGCCAGCCTAGAATTAGCGGAAGTTGTCTACGAGCAGTACTTC.

The gene calls are TRBV11-2 and TRBJ1-2; D may be TRBD1 (5 bases). V shed 8 bases and J shed 4 bases, with 11 bases lying between them. Germline values: CDR1 SGHAT, CDR2 FQNNGV. This CDR3 has 12 residues. The DNA of the CDR3 is TGTGCCAGCGCCCGGGACCTCTATGGCTACACCTTC. Translating it yields CASARDLYGYTF.

As to this clone: The same CDR3 is also encoded by other DNA sequences in this sample. The chain carries TRBV20-1 and TRBJ1-3; D is unresolved. The CDR3 consists of 11 residues. V lost 3 bases and J lost 3, with 3 bases in between. Germline CDR1 and CDR2: DFQATT and SNEGSKA (reference sequence). The CDR3 region is CSARGGNTIYF. Here the CDR3 DNA reads TGCAGTGCTAGGGGTGGAAACACCATATATTTT.

This chain links TRBV28 with TRBJ2-5, with unresolved D. V was shortened by 4 bases and J by 4 bases, with 25 bases between the two germline ends. The germline gives CDR1 MDHEN, CDR2 SYDVKM. The CDR3 has 18 amino acids. CDR3 sequence: CASSSSPADVNSGETQYF. CDR3 DNA sequence: TGTGCCAGCAGTTCCTCTCCCGCGGATGTCAACTCCGGAGAGACCCAGTACTTC.

The J gene is TRBJ2-5, the V gene TRBV5-1; D unclear. This CDR3 has 18 amino acids. The V end lost 2 bases, the J end lost 4 bases, and 24 bases lay between the germline ends. From germline, CDR1 is SGHRS and CDR2 YFSETQ. The CDR3 loop reads CASSLGVQPIPRRETQYF. The CDR3 DNA follows: TGCGCCAGCAGCTTAGGCGTCCAGCCGATCCCCCGCAGAGAGACCCAGTACTTC.

This chain uses TRBV6-6 with TRBJ2-1; D may be TRBD2 (6 bases). The CDR3 runs 14 residues. The V gene lost 2 bases and the J gene lost 4 bases, with 9 bases spanning the gap. Germline-derived CDR1 and CDR2 are MNHNY and SVGAGI (reference sequence). The CDR3 DNA reads TGTGCCAGCAGTTACGCGGGACTTTACAATGAGCAGTTCTTC. The encoded protein is CASSYAGLYNEQFF.

The chain has TRBV5-1 and TRBJ2-6, with D perhaps assigned TRBD1 or TRBD2 (6 bases each). The CDR3 sequence is 17 residues long. V was trimmed by 4 bases and J by 0 bases, leaving 14 bases between them. In germline, CDR1 is SGHRS, CDR2 YFSETQ. CDR3 sequence reads: CASSAGTTSSGANVLTF. The CDR3 nucleotides read TGCGCCAGCAGCGCGGGGACAACTAGCTCTGGGGCCAACGTCCTGACTTTC.

V and J are TRBV10-2 and TRBJ2-1; TRBD1 matches 7 bases. The CDR3 consists of 14 residues. Germline V gene lookup returns CDR1 WSHSY and CDR2 SAAADI. Trimming took 4 bases from V and 3 from J; bases not matched to a gene: 3. The chain's CDR3 is CASSGGGFYNEQFF. The CDR3 nucleotides are TGCGCCAGCAGTGGAGGGGGCTTCTACAATGAGCAGTTCTTC.

The genes are TRBV19 and TRBJ2-5, with 9 nucleotides matching TRBD1. In germline, CDR1 is LNHDA, CDR2 SQIVND (reference sequence). The CDR3 loop spans 14 amino acids. V dropped 6 bases and J dropped 7; count of bases not matched to a gene: 9. CDR3 amino acids: CASSQQGASVTQYF. The CDR3 nucleotides read TGTGCCAGTAGCCAACAGGGGGCCTCGGTGACCCAGTACTTC.

This chain connects TRBV11-1 to TRBJ1-2, with 7 bases aligning to TRBD1. The germline CDR1 and CDR2 sequences are SGHAT and FQDESV (reference sequence). J was trimmed by 3 bases and V by 4 bases; bases with no gene match: 5. This CDR3 has 14 residues. Here the CDR3 reads CASSSRQGDYGYTF. The CDR3 nucleotides read TGTGCCAGCAGCTCACGACAGGGTGACTATGGCTACACCTTC.

Only one count was recorded for this clone. The V call is TRBV3-1 (or the pseudogene TRBV3-2), the J call TRBJ2-7, with TRBD1 matching over 9 bases. Germline V CDR1 and CDR2: LGHDT, YNNKEL (reference sequence). CDR3 length equals 12 residues. V lost 0 bases and J lost 12; bases outside the gene matches: 3. The CDR3 coding sequence is TGTGCCAGCAGCCAAGAGACAGGGGGTTCGTACTTC. Translated, it gives CASSQETGGSYF.

The V call is TRBV6-1, the J call TRBJ2-2; D gene unclear. The ends were cut back, 2 bases at V and 6 bases at J, with 7 bases in the middle. This CDR3 contains 13 residues. Per germline, CDR1 MNHNS and CDR2 SASEGT. The CDR3 region is CASSESPAGELFF. The CDR3, as DNA: TGTGCCAGCAGTGAATCCCCTGCCGGGGAGCTGTTTTTT.

This sequence joins TRBV24-1 and TRBJ2-1, with 7 bases matching TRBD2. The CDR3 totals 15 residues. The germline CDR1 and CDR2 sequences are KGHDR and SFDVKD. V shed 3 bases, J shed 6 bases, and the junction held 7 bases outside the gene matches. DNA of the CDR3: TGTGCCACCAGTGATAGCGGGACCCCCAGCAATGAGCAGTTCTTC. This translates into CATSDSGTPSNEQFF.

The rearrangement links TRBV18 to TRBJ2-3, with 7 bases aligning to TRBD1. Losses at the gene ends were 4 bases for V and 3 bases for J; bases not matched to a gene: 7. Germline V gene lookup returns CDR1 KGHSH and CDR2 LQKENI. This CDR3 region has 15 residues. In nucleotides, the CDR3 is TGTGCCAGCTCACTAACACAGGGGAATACAGATACGCAGTATTTT. Translated, it gives CASSLTQGNTDTQYF.